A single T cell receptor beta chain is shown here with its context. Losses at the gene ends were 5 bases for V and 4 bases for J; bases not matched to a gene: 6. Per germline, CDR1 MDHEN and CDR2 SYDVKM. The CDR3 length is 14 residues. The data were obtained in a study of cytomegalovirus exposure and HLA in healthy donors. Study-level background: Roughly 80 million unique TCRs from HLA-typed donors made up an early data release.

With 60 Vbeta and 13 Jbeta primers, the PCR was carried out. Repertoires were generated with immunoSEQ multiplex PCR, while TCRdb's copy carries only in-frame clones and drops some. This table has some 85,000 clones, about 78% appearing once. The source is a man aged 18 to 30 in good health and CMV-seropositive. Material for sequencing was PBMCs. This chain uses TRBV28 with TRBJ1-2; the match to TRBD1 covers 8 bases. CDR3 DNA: TGTGCCAGCAGTCAGGGGGCTCCAAGCTATGGCTACACCTTC. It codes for CASSQGAPSYGYTF.